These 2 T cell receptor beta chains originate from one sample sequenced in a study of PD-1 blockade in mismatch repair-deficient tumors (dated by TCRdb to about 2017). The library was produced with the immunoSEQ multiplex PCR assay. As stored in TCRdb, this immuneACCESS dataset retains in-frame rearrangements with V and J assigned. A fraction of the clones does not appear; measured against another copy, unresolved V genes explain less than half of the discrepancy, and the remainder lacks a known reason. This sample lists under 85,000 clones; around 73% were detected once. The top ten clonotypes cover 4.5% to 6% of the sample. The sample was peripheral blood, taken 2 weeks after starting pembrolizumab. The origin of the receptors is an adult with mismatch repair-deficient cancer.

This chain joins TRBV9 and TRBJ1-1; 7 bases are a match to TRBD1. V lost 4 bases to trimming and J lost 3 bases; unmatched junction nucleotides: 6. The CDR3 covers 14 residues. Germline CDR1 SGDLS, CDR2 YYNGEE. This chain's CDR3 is CASSLRDSDTEAFF. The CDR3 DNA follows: TGTGCCAGCAGCTTGCGGGACAGCGACACTGAAGCTTTCTTT.

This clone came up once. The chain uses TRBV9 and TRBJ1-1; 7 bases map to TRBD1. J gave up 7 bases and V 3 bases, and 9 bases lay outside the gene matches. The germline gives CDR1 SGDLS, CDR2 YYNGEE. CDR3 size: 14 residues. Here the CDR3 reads CASSARPRDSEAFF. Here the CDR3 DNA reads TGTGCCAGCAGCGCACGACCAAGGGACAGTGAAGCTTTCTTT.